Below are 22 T cell receptor beta chains sequenced from a single sample in a study of spatial heterogeneity in lung cancer. TCRdb re-called the 5' RACE reads through MiXCR, storing one row per CDR3 protein. The sample has about 38,000 distinct CDR3 sequences, 5.2% seen once. The time point here: sample taken at primary tumor resection. This sample comprised PBMCs, obtained at surgery. These receptors all come from a female donor with early-stage non-small cell lung cancer.

Many counts were recorded for this clonotype. V gene TRBV20-1 combines with J gene TRBJ1-2; D is possibly TRBD1 (6 bases). Germline lookup yields CDR1 DFQATT and CDR2 SNEGSKA (reference sequence). Trimming stripped 1 base from V and 4 bases from J, with 16 bases between. This CDR3 contains 15 residues. CDR3 amino acids: CSARVAGHLGYGYTF. As DNA, the CDR3 is TGCAGTGCTAGAGTTGCGGGACACCTAGGCTATGGCTACACCTTC.

This clonotype was counted many times. The CDR3 spells CASSPPVGGRFNEQYF. In DNA, the CDR3 is TGTGCCAGCAGCCCGCCCGTTGGAGGGAGGTTTAACGAGCAGTACTTC. The V call is TRBV11-2, the J call TRBJ2-7, with a tentative D call TRBD2 (6 bases). The germline V gene encodes CDR1 SGHAT and CDR2 FQNNGV. Trimming shortened V by 5 bases and J by 5 bases, and 22 bases separated the two germline ends. CDR3 length: 16 residues.

This clonotype was recorded at least ten times. The chain is built from TRBV5-1 and TRBJ2-1; 7 positions match TRBD2. V was clipped by 0 bases and J by 8 bases; unmatched bases: 14. Germline lookup yields CDR1 SGHRS and CDR2 YFSETQ. The CDR3 is made up of 17 amino acids. The CDR3 region is CASSLVPVSAGRYEQFF. The CDR3 bases are TGCGCCAGCAGCTTGGTCCCAGTCTCAGCGGGGCGGTATGAGCAGTTCTTC.

In its sample, this clonotype was seen many times. V usage is TRBV12-3 or TRBV12-4 and J usage is TRBJ1-1, with unresolved D. V was pared by 0 bases and J by 2 bases, with 10 bases between. The CDR3 has 15 residues. The CDR3 DNA is TGTGCCAGCAGTTTAGCCGGCAGTCTTAACACTGAAGCTTTCTTT. This gives the protein CASSLAGSLNTEAFF.

There are many counts of this clonotype. The J gene is TRBJ2-3, the V gene TRBV5-1; no clear D. In germline, CDR1 is SGHRS, CDR2 YFSETQ. CDR3 length equals 15 residues. Trimming shortened V by 5 bases and J by 2 bases, and 15 bases separated the two germline ends. CDR3 region: CASSPNFPDTDTQYF. The CDR3 DNA follows: TGCGCCAGCAGTCCGAATTTCCCAGACACAGATACGCAGTATTTT.

For this clonotype: This may come from a read error, since a much larger clone is one base off. The chain is built from TRBV9 and TRBJ2-3; D is unclear. The V gene's germline CDR1 is SGDLS and CDR2 YYNGEE. Trimming stripped 3 bases from V and 0 bases from J, with 2 bases between. The CDR3 has 12 amino acids. CDR3 amino acids: CASSASTDTQYF. The CDR3 nucleotides read TGTGCCAGCAGCGCCAGCACAGATACGCAGTATTTT.

This clonotype was seen many times. The chain couples TRBV5-1 to TRBJ2-1, with 8 nucleotides matching TRBD2. Trimming cost V 4 bases and J 9 bases; bases outside gene matches: 9. Germline-derived CDR1 and CDR2 are SGHRS and YFSETQ. This CDR3 has 14 amino acids. The CDR3 loop reads CASSPGLVGSEQFF. Here the CDR3 DNA reads TGCGCCAGCAGCCCGGGACTAGTGGGAAGTGAGCAGTTCTTC.

This clonotype was seen repeatedly, ten times or more. The V and J genes are TRBV19 and TRBJ2-4, with 10 bases matching TRBD1. This CDR3 has 15 amino acids. The germline gives CDR1 LNHDA, CDR2 SQIVND (reference sequence). J gave up 6 bases and V 6 bases, and 8 bases lay outside the gene matches. DNA for the CDR3: TGTGCCAGTAGCCACGACAGGGGGCTTCGAAACATTCAGTACTTC. Its translation: CASSHDRGLRNIQYF.

This clonotype was seen only a few times. The V and J genes are TRBV2 and TRBJ1-2, with D possibly TRBD1 on 5 matching bases. V was trimmed by 2 bases and J by 8 bases, leaving 9 bases between them. The CDR3 is made up of 12 amino acids. Per germline, CDR1 SNHLY and CDR2 FYNNEI. The DNA for the CDR3 is TGTGCCAGCAGTGAAAGGGGTTACGGCTACACCTTC. Translated: CASSERGYGYTF.

This clonotype showed up just a few times. The chain carries TRBV19 and TRBJ2-4, with D tentatively TRBD2 (5 bases). This CDR3 has 12 amino acids. Trimming removed 4 bases from V and 7 bases from J, with 8 bases in between. Germline lookup yields CDR1 LNHDA and CDR2 SQIVND (reference sequence). The DNA for the CDR3 is TGTGCCAGTAGTAACTCGGGGAACATTCAGTACTTC. As protein: CASSNSGNIQYF.

This clonotype was seen a few times. The CDR3 DNA is TGCGCCAGCAGCCAAGAAGGTTGGGGGACTGAAGCTTTCTTT. It encodes CASSQEGWGTEAFF. The chain links TRBV4-1 to TRBJ1-1, with TRBD1 as a possible D gene (5 bases). CDR3 length equals 14 residues. The germline gives CDR1 MGHRA, CDR2 YSYEKL. Trimming stripped 0 bases from V and 5 bases from J, with 10 bases between.

On this clonotype: A junction boundary mismatches the germline segment, possibly from a read error. V usage is TRBV25-1 and J usage is TRBJ2-1; no firm D call. Germline V gene lookup returns CDR1 MGHDK and CDR2 SYGVNS. This CDR3 is 16 amino acids long. CDR3 DNA: TGTGCCAGCAGTGCGACCCGCGTGTGGCTTTACAATGAGCAGCTCTTC. Its protein is CASSATRVWLYNEQLF.

This clonotype was observed many times. This sequence joins TRBV5-1 and TRBJ2-2; either TRBD1 or TRBD2 may fit D (5 bases each). Germline lookup yields CDR1 SGHRS and CDR2 YFSETQ. V dropped 0 bases and J dropped 4 bases, with 25 bases sitting between them. This CDR3 spans 20 amino acids. CDR3 sequence (DNA): TGCGCCAGCAGCTTGGTTCCTCAGGGAGTCGTCTTGGGGATCACCGGGGAGCTGTTTTTT. The encoded protein is CASSLVPQGVVLGITGELFF.

This clonotype has ten or more counts. J is TRBJ1-5 and V is TRBV20-1, with D possibly TRBD1 on 6 matching bases. CDR3 length equals 13 residues. V was trimmed by 1 base and J by 6 bases, leaving 10 bases between them. CDR1 and CDR2 from the germline V gene are DFQATT and SNEGSKA (reference sequence). CDR3 DNA: TGCAGTGCTAGAGGCAGGGGCGGTCAGCCCCAGCATTTT. Its protein product is CSARGRGGQPQHF.

This clonotype was picked up many times. V gene TRBV7-3 combines with J gene TRBJ2-1, with D unresolved. V was clipped by 2 bases and J by 1 base, with 9 bases between them. The CDR3 is 15 residues long. Germline CDR1 is SGHTA and CDR2 is FQGTGA. CDR3 in amino acids: CASSLGPTSYNEQFF. The CDR3 DNA sequence: TGTGCCAGCAGCTTAGGACCGACGTCCTACAATGAGCAGTTCTTC.

This clonotype was seen at least ten times. The chain joins TRBV2 to TRBJ2-7, with D unclear. Germline CDR1 and CDR2: SNHLY and FYNNEI. CDR3 length: 15 amino acids. The V and J ends lost 1 base and 4 bases respectively, with 14 bases between them. The chain's CDR3 is CASSEGLPVMYEQYF. In DNA, the CDR3 is TGTGCCAGCAGTGAAGGACTGCCAGTCATGTACGAGCAGTACTTC.

This clonotype came up many times. The junction differs from germline at one of its ends, possibly a read error. The V and J genes are TRBV20-1 and TRBJ2-1, with a tentative D call TRBD1 (6 bases). Germline values: CDR1 DFQATT, CDR2 SNEGSKA (reference sequence). The CDR3 runs to 11 residues. As DNA, the CDR3 is TGCAGTGCTAGAGACGCTGAAACAGGGAGATTC. This sequence encodes CSARDAETGRF.

This clonotype has just a few counts. The V and J genes are TRBV4-2 and TRBJ2-3; 12 bases align to TRBD2. The trim removed 1 base at V and 3 bases at J, leaving 5 bases unmatched. Germline V gene data show CDR1 as LGHNA and CDR2 as YNFKEQ. The CDR3 length is 17 residues. The CDR3 here is CASSQVQLAGGTDTQYF. For the CDR3, the DNA is TGTGCCAGCAGCCAAGTTCAGCTAGCGGGGGGGACAGATACGCAGTATTTT.

The rearrangement uses TRBV11-2 and TRBJ1-2; D is uncertain. Germline loops: CDR1 SGHAT, CDR2 FQNNGV. The CDR3 has 14 amino acids. Trimming left V 3 bases short and J 4 bases short, with 12 bases between. This CDR3 reads CASSLFRGGYGYTF. The DNA of the CDR3 is TGTGCCAGCAGCTTGTTTCGGGGAGGCTATGGCTACACCTTC.

In its sample, this clonotype was seen a few times. V gene TRBV12-3 or TRBV12-4 combines with J gene TRBJ2-7, with 9 nucleotides matching TRBD1. CDR3 size: 14 residues. J lost 6 bases, V lost 7 bases, and 10 bases had no gene match. The CDR3 region is CASKFGDRASEQYF. The DNA for the CDR3 is TGTGCCAGCAAATTTGGGGACAGGGCTAGCGAGCAGTACTTC.

The sample holds many counts of this clonotype. The chain recombines TRBV2 with TRBJ2-3; no clear D gene. CDR3 length: 11 amino acids. The V gene's germline CDR1 is SNHLY and CDR2 FYNNEI. Trimming removed 5 bases from V and 2 bases from J, with 2 bases in between. The CDR3 sequence: CASSYTDTQYF. The CDR3 region has the DNA TGTGCCAGCAGTTACACAGATACGCAGTATTTT.

This rearrangement joins TRBV18 to TRBJ2-7; 7 bases match TRBD1. V lost 6 bases, J lost 1 base, and 6 bases stayed unmatched. This CDR3 spans 14 amino acids. The germline CDR1 and CDR2 sequences are KGHSH and LQKENI. CDR3 DNA: TGTGCCAGCTCGGACCGGGACAGATCCTACGAGCAGTACTTC. Protein product: CASSDRDRSYEQYF.